The 17 T cell receptor beta chains below all came from one sample that was sequenced in a study of T cells in Graves' hyperthyroidism and ophthalmopathy. Using RNA transcripts as the source, TCR beta CDR3 regions were amplified. Researchers ran a first-round RT-PCR on the TCR CDR3 using the HTBI primer set. MiXCR was run by TCRdb on the multiplex PCR reads, yielding one entry per CDR3 protein. The table has 550,000 to 600,000 distinct CDR3 sequences, more than 13% seen once. Material for sequencing was blood. The receptors come from a woman between 18 and 29 years old with Graves' ophthalmopathy.

This clonotype was observed many times. The chain employs TRBV11-3 and TRBJ2-1, with 7 bases that match TRBD2. The CDR3 has 15 residues. The junction had 6 bases not matched to a gene; V was cut back by 5 bases and J by 2 bases. Germline V CDR1 and CDR2: SGHNT, YENEEA. CDR3 sequence: CASSPLRGAYNEQFF. The CDR3, as DNA: TGTGCCAGCAGCCCCCTACGGGGGGCCTACAATGAGCAGTTCTTC.

There are many counts of this clonotype. The chain combines TRBV6-1 with TRBJ2-3, with 7 bases lining up with TRBD2. With V trimmed by 4 bases and J by 6 bases, 10 bases remained unmatched. Germline CDR1 reads MNHNS; CDR2 reads SASEGT. The CDR3 spans 15 residues. CDR3 DNA sequence: TGTGCCAGCAGTGCCATGGCGGGGGAACGGGATACGCAGTATTTT. Translated: CASSAMAGERDTQYF.

At least ten counts were recorded for this clonotype. The chain couples TRBV6-2 or TRBV6-3 to TRBJ2-1; 8 positions agree with TRBD2. The CDR3 spans 18 residues. Germline loops: CDR1 MNHEY, CDR2 SVGEGT. Germline trimming cut 4 bases from V and 7 bases from J; bases unmatched to any gene: 18. CDR3 sequence: CASSSTPSAGERRNEQFF. In nucleotides, the CDR3 is TGTGCCAGCAGTTCTACACCTTCAGCGGGGGAGAGGAGGAATGAGCAGTTCTTC.

This clonotype was seen repeatedly, ten times or more. The chain employs TRBV6-1 and TRBJ2-7, with 10 bases matching TRBD1. Per germline, CDR1 MNHNS and CDR2 SASEGT. The V segment lost 5 bases and the J segment 3 bases; nucleotides outside the gene matches: 4. The CDR3 extends over 14 amino acids. Here the CDR3 reads CASSMGQGFYEQYF. CDR3 DNA: TGTGCCAGCAGTATGGGACAGGGGTTCTACGAGCAGTACTTC.

This clonotype has just a few counts. The chain uses TRBV7-6 and TRBJ2-1, with 11 bases lining up with TRBD1. Germline V gene data show CDR1 as SGHVS and CDR2 as FNYEAQ. V was pared by 5 bases and J by 9 bases, with 12 bases of the junction left unmatched. The CDR3 extends over 16 amino acids. CDR3 bases: TGTGCCAGCAGCGAAAGGGGGACAGGGGGTTTAGGTGAGCAGTTCTTC. Its protein product is CASSERGTGGLGEQFF.

This chain uses TRBV7-2 with TRBJ1-5; TRBD1 aligns across 7 bases. Germline-derived CDR1 and CDR2 are SGHTA and FQGNSA. After removal of 6 bases from V and 0 bases from J, the junction contained 11 bases not matched to a gene. The CDR3 consists of 17 residues. CDR3 DNA: TGTGCCAGCAGTTTTTCCGGGACAGATTATAGCAATCAGCCCCAGCATTTT. It translates to CASSFSGTDYSNQPQHF.

The table lists this clonotype with many counts. V and J are TRBV20-1 and TRBJ2-3, with a weak D call TRBD1 (6 bases). The germline V and J ends were trimmed by 6 bases and 4 bases, with 17 bases remaining between them. Germline V gene sequence: CDR1 DFQATT, CDR2 SNEGSKA (reference sequence). CDR3 length: 14 residues. Here the CDR3 reads CSAAHRVGPDTQYF. The CDR3 DNA is TGCAGTGCAGCCCACAGGGTTGGTCCAGATACGCAGTATTTT.

This clonotype was seen repeatedly, ten times or more. The rearrangement links TRBV12-3 or TRBV12-4 to TRBJ2-3; TRBD2 aligns across 10 bases. V lost 4 bases to trimming and J lost 10 bases; unmatched junction nucleotides: 5. The CDR3 totals 13 residues. As DNA, the CDR3 is TGTGCCAGCAGTTCCCCTCTAGCGGGAGCGCAGTATTTT. The encoded protein is CASSSPLAGAQYF.

This clonotype was counted between two and nine times. The rearrangement joins TRBV14 to TRBJ2-1; D is perhaps TRBD2 (5 bases). CDR1 and CDR2 (germline): SGHDN, FVKESK. Trimming left V 0 bases short and J 2 bases short, with 11 bases between. The CDR3 consists of 16 residues. The CDR3 region is CASSQDLGVPYNEQFF. The CDR3 nucleotides read TGTGCCAGCAGCCAAGATCTCGGGGTCCCCTACAATGAGCAGTTCTTC.

This clonotype has more than one count but fewer than ten. This chain links TRBV9 with TRBJ2-7, with D perhaps TRBD2 (5 bases). The germline V gene has CDR1 SGDLS and CDR2 YYNGEE. This CDR3 has 13 residues. Trimming pared 0 bases from V and 3 bases from J, leaving 7 bases between. The CDR3 DNA follows: TGTGCCAGCAGCGTAGGGGAGCACTACGAGCAGTACTTC. Amino acid sequence: CASSVGEHYEQYF.

This clonotype occurred many times. The chain couples TRBV29-1 to TRBJ2-1; possibly TRBD1 for D (6 bases). Looked up from germline, CDR1 is SQVTM and CDR2 is ANQGSEA. The CDR3 extends over 15 amino acids. The ends were cut back, 1 base at V and 5 bases at J, with 15 bases in the middle. Here the CDR3 DNA reads TGCAGCGTTGAAGGGTTCAGGGCAGGGGACAATGAGCAGTTCTTC. Its protein product is CSVEGFRAGDNEQFF.

The V call is TRBV5-5, the J call TRBJ2-1; TRBD1 agrees at 10 bases. The J segment lost 7 bases and the V segment lost 4 bases, leaving 8 bases of the junction unmatched. The germline V gene encodes CDR1 SGHKS and CDR2 YYEKEE (reference sequence). CDR3 size: 15 residues. The CDR3 coding sequence is TGTGCCAGCAGCCAAACGGGACAGGGGAGGAATGAGCAGTTCTTC. Translated, it gives CASSQTGQGRNEQFF.

This clonotype was observed many times. The rearrangement uses TRBV2 and TRBJ1-5, with TRBD1 matching 9 bases. The CDR3 loop spans 15 amino acids. V lost 6 bases to trimming and J lost 4 bases; unmatched junction nucleotides: 7. Germline lookup yields CDR1 SNHLY and CDR2 FYNNEI. CDR3 sequence reads: CASRGTGLGNQPQHF. In DNA form, the CDR3 reads TGTGCCAGCAGGGGGACAGGGTTGGGGAATCAGCCCCAGCATTTT.

Many counts were recorded for this clonotype. The chain joins TRBV2 to TRBJ2-7; 9 bases match TRBD1. CDR3 length: 16 residues. Germline V CDR1 and CDR2: SNHLY, FYNNEI. The trim removed 6 bases at V and 7 bases at J, leaving 16 bases unmatched. Written as DNA, the CDR3 is TGTGCCAGCAGACCTGGACAGGGGATCGGGGTCTGGGAGCAGTACTTC. Translating it yields CASRPGQGIGVWEQYF.

In its sample, this clonotype was seen once. This may stem from a read error, because a much larger clone lies one nucleotide away. This sequence joins TRBV27 and TRBJ2-5; D is possibly TRBD1 (5 bases). Germline CDR1 and CDR2: MNHEY and SMNVEV (reference sequence). The CDR3 length is 14 residues. V lost 2 bases and J lost 5, with 12 bases in between. In DNA, the CDR3 is TGTGCCAGCAGTTTACAGGGTTACGGGGAGACCCAGTACTTC. It specifies CASSLQGYGETQYF.

This clonotype has ten or more counts. The V gene is TRBV6-2 or TRBV6-3, the J gene TRBJ2-7; the D is unclear. Germline values: CDR1 MNHEY, CDR2 SVGEGT. V lost 2 bases and J lost 7, with 9 bases in between. This CDR3 contains 12 residues. DNA of the CDR3: TGTGCCAGCAGTTACGGTGCCGGGGAGCAGTACTTC. Translated: CASSYGAGEQYF.

This clonotype was seen ten or more times. V is TRBV19 and J is TRBJ2-7, with 8 bases lining up with TRBD1. Losses at the gene ends were 1 base for V and 6 bases for J; bases not matched to a gene: 8. Germline CDR1 LNHDA, CDR2 SQIVND (reference sequence). The CDR3 has 15 amino acids. The CDR3 sequence: CASSIAPRGPIEQYF. The CDR3 DNA reads TGTGCCAGTAGTATAGCGCCCAGGGGGCCGATCGAGCAGTACTTC.